This T cell receptor (beta chain) emerged from a study of blood T cell dynamics during melanoma immunotherapy. Turning to the study itself: Standard first-line treatment here was pembrolizumab or nivolumab plus ipilimumab in metastatic melanoma.

TCRdb keeps only in-frame clones here, not all; method: immunoSEQ multiplex PCR. Among approximately 25,000 clones, 70% to 90% were seen once, and the ten largest hold 3.5% to 6%. Germline trimming cut 2 bases from V and 4 bases from J; bases unmatched to any gene: 6. Germline CDR1 is SGHRS and CDR2 is YFSETQ. CDR3 size: 15 residues. The time point denotes: pre-treatment baseline. This TCR came from a human donor with melanoma. The material sequenced was blood, taken from a patient treated with checkpoint blockade. V gene TRBV5-1 combines with J gene TRBJ2-7, with 10 bases matching TRBD2. The CDR3 sequence: CASSFGGTSVYEQYF. The CDR3 bases are TGCGCCAGCAGCTTTGGTGGGACTAGCGTTTACGAGCAGTACTTC.